The 30 T cell receptor beta chains reported below all come from one sample, sequenced in a study of PD-1 blockade in classical Hodgkin lymphoma. Brentuximab vedotin exposure varied, and every patient relapsed after autologous stem cell transplantation. The repertoire was sequenced with immunoSEQ multiplex PCR; TCRdb's copy has only in-frame clones and lacks some. The sample contains approximately 100,000 clones, roughly 92% of which appear only once. Here the sequenced sample was peripheral blood mononuclear cells (PBMCs), taken at baseline. These receptors were collected from a human donor with classical Hodgkin lymphoma.

This rearrangement joins TRBV19 to TRBJ2-7, with 8 nucleotides matching TRBD1. The germline gives CDR1 LNHDA, CDR2 SQIVND (reference sequence). This CDR3 has 15 residues. Germline trimming cut 5 bases from V and 2 bases from J; bases unmatched to any gene: 8. This chain's CDR3 is CASSPQGQGPYEQYF. CDR3 nucleotide sequence: TGTGCCAGTAGTCCCCAAGGACAGGGACCCTACGAGCAGTACTTC.

There are a few counts of this clone. The chain couples TRBV30 to TRBJ1-5, with D tentatively TRBD1 (6 bases). Germline CDR1 reads GTSNPN; CDR2 reads SVGIG (reference sequence). The CDR3 extends over 14 amino acids. Deletions cut 0 bases from V and 4 bases from J, with 10 bases between. CDR3 DNA: TGTGCCTGGAGTGTAGGGGGTGAGAATCAGCCCCAGCATTTT. As protein: CAWSVGGENQPQHF. Combining the CDR3 with reference TRBV30 and TRBJ1-5 gives the whole variable domain SQTIHQWPATLVQPVGSPLSLECTVEGTSNPNLYWYRQAAGRGLQLLFYSVGIGQISSEVPQNLSASRPQDRQFILSSKKLLLSDSGFYLCAWSVGGENQPQHFGDGTRLSIL.

The genes are TRBV28 and TRBJ2-7; D uncertain. Trimming cost V 5 bases and J 4 bases, with 18 bases left between them. The CDR3 runs to 15 residues. Per germline, CDR1 MDHEN and CDR2 SYDVKM. This chain's CDR3 is CASSTGRSLSYEQYF. The DNA for the CDR3 is TGTGCCAGCAGTACCGGACGGAGTCTCTCATACGAGCAGTACTTC. The entire variable domain, with the rest obtained from reference TRBV28 and TRBJ2-7, is as follows: DVKVTQSSRYLVKRTGEKVFLECVQDMDHENMFWYRQDPGLGLRLIYFSYDVKMKEKGDIPEGYSVSREKKERFSLILESASTNQTSMYLCASSTGRSLSYEQYFGPGTRLTVT.

The chain is built from TRBV6-1 and TRBJ1-5, with a tentative D call TRBD1 (5 bases). Germline CDR1 reads MNHNS; CDR2 reads SASEGT. The CDR3 runs to 13 residues. Trimming removed 6 bases at V and 7 bases at J, with 13 bases between. The CDR3 DNA reads TGTGCCAGCAGCCCCAGGGTAGAACAGCCCCAGCATTTT. Encoded protein: CASSPRVEQPQHF.

CDR3 in DNA: TGTGCCAGCAGCTTCAATAGCGGGAGGCCCCGAGATGAGCAGTTCTTC. Its translation: CASSFNSGRPRDEQFF. The chain links TRBV7-9 to TRBJ2-1, with 10 nucleotides matching TRBD2. CDR1 and CDR2 (germline): SEHNR, FQNEAQ (reference sequence). With 3 bases clipped from V and 8 bases from J, the junction kept 10 bases outside the gene matches. The CDR3 consists of 16 residues. The full variable domain, with the rest looked up from reference TRBV7-9 and TRBJ2-1, is DTGVSQNPRHKITKRGQNVTFRCDPISEHNRLYWYRQTLGQGPEFLTYFQNEAQLEKSRLLSDRFSAERPKGSFSTLEIQRTEQGDSAMYLCASSFNSGRPRDEQFFGPGTRLTVL.

The chain combines TRBV30 with TRBJ1-2; possible D gene TRBD1, 5 bases. CDR3 length: 12 amino acids. Trimming took 8 bases from V and 2 from J, leaving 12 bases between them. Germline values: CDR1 GTSNPN, CDR2 SVGIG (reference sequence). The CDR3 coding sequence is TGTGCCGTCTCAGGGTTCAACTATGGCTACACCTTC. It specifies CAVSGFNYGYTF.

The CDR3 here is CASSPPGNEQFF. The CDR3 DNA reads TGTGCCAGTAGTCCGCCGGGCAATGAGCAGTTCTTC. The chain combines TRBV19 with TRBJ2-1; no reliable D call. The ends were cut back, 5 bases at V and 6 bases at J, with 8 bases in the middle. Germline CDR1 LNHDA, CDR2 SQIVND (reference sequence). This CDR3 spans 12 amino acids.

The chain uses TRBV27 and TRBJ2-7; no firm D call. CDR1 is MNHEY, CDR2 SMNVEV, per germline (reference sequence). The CDR3 totals 13 residues. Trimming shortened V by 5 bases and J by 6 bases, and 14 bases separated the two germline ends. For the CDR3, the DNA is TGTGCCAGCAGTCCCCCGTCCATGGTCGAGCAGTACTTC. Its translation: CASSPPSMVEQYF.

This chain uses TRBV5-6 with TRBJ2-5, with D perhaps TRBD2 (6 bases). CDR3 size: 15 residues. The germline V gene has CDR1 SGHDT and CDR2 YYEEEE. V dropped 0 bases and J dropped 7 bases, with 16 bases sitting between them. CDR3 sequence reads: CASSLAVEGGTTQYF. For the CDR3, the DNA is TGTGCCAGCAGCTTGGCGGTGGAGGGTGGGACGACCCAGTACTTC.

This rearrangement joins TRBV7-9 to TRBJ1-3; D gene unclear. The CDR3 totals 16 residues. Trimming took off 8 bases at V and 0 bases at J, with 17 bases between the two ends. CDR1 and CDR2 (germline): SEHNR, FQNEAQ (reference sequence). CDR3 coding DNA: TGTGCCAGCGGACCTCGACGGAGCAGCTCTGGAAACACCATATATTTT. It translates to CASGPRRSSSGNTIYF.

The rearrangement uses TRBV14 and TRBJ2-7; 7 bases map to TRBD1. Per the germline V gene, CDR1 is SGHDN and CDR2 is FVKESK. V lost 4 bases to trimming and J lost 3 bases; unmatched junction nucleotides: 12. The CDR3 spans 16 residues. The CDR3 nucleotides read TGTGCCAGCAGCCTCACGGGGACAGCCGTTCGCTACGAGCAGTACTTC. It yields the protein CASSLTGTAVRYEQYF.

The chain employs TRBV27 and TRBJ2-7, with a tentative D call TRBD2 (7 bases). This CDR3 has 18 residues. Germline loops: CDR1 MNHEY, CDR2 SMNVEV (reference sequence). The V gene lost 6 bases and the J gene lost 3 bases, with 27 bases spanning the gap. The CDR3 loop is CASSLRGGVGDRNYEQYF. CDR3 coding DNA: TGTGCCAGCAGCCTTAGGGGGGGTGTTGGTGATCGGAACTACGAGCAGTACTTC.

Here the CDR3 reads CASSAGGLNSPLHF. The CDR3 DNA reads TGTGCCAGCTCAGCCGGGGGGCTTAATTCACCCCTCCACTTT. The chain links TRBV9 to TRBJ1-6; D is possibly TRBD1 (6 bases). Germline V gene data show CDR1 as SGDLS and CDR2 as YYNGEE. The CDR3 is 14 amino acids. The germline V and J ends were trimmed by 7 bases and 6 bases, with 14 bases remaining between them.

In its sample, this clone was seen once. The chain carries TRBV6-1 and TRBJ1-5, with D tentatively TRBD1 (5 bases). Germline V CDR1 and CDR2: MNHNS, SASEGT. V was clipped by 4 bases and J by 9 bases, with 7 bases between them. This CDR3 region has 11 residues. In nucleotides, the CDR3 is TGTGCCAGCAGTGGCCAGGGGCCCCAGCATTTT. Translated: CASSGQGPQHF.

J is TRBJ2-1 and V is TRBV15; weak D call: TRBD2 (5 bases). Germline V gives CDR1 LNHNV, CDR2 YYDKDF (reference sequence). The CDR3 runs 16 residues. With 1 base removed from V and 4 bases from J, the gap between germline ends came to 14 bases. The CDR3 nucleotides are TGTGCCACCAGCAGAGTTGCGGGCAATACTTACAATGAGCAGTTCTTC. Its protein product is CATSRVAGNTYNEQFF. Full variable domain (missing parts from reference TRBV15 and TRBJ2-1): DAMVIQNPRYQVTQFGKPVTLSCSQTLNHNVMYWYQQKSSQAPKLLFHYYDKDFNNEADTPDNFQSRRPNTSFCFLDIRSPGLGDTAMYLCATSRVAGNTYNEQFFGPGTRLTVL.

This clone was detected once. The chain links TRBV5-1 to TRBJ2-7; a possible D gene is TRBD1 (6 bases). This CDR3 has 15 residues. CDR1 and CDR2 from the germline V gene are SGHRS and YFSETQ. Trimming took off 4 bases at V and 2 bases at J, with 16 bases between the two ends. CDR3 protein: CASSPWGPGTYEQYF. The CDR3 DNA follows: TGCGCCAGCAGCCCATGGGGGCCCGGGACCTACGAGCAGTACTTC.

This CDR3 is CATRTSGRTGELFF. The CDR3 region has the DNA TGTGCCACCCGGACTAGCGGGAGGACCGGGGAGCTGTTTTTT. V and J are TRBV5-6 and TRBJ2-2; 14 nucleotides align to TRBD2. Germline CDR1 reads SGHDT; CDR2 reads YYEEEE. The CDR3 is 14 residues long. V shed 9 bases, J shed 5 bases, and the junction held 3 bases outside the gene matches.

The CDR3 DNA follows: TGTGCCAGCAGTTCTATGACAGGGAACTTCTATGGCTACACCTTC. Protein product: CASSSMTGNFYGYTF. The genes are TRBV28 and TRBJ1-2; 7 nucleotides agree with TRBD1. This CDR3 contains 15 residues. V dropped 4 bases and J dropped 4; count of bases not matched to a gene: 9. Germline loops: CDR1 MDHEN, CDR2 SYDVKM.

This chain links TRBV19 with TRBJ2-3; D gene uncertain. Germline loops: CDR1 LNHDA, CDR2 SQIVND (reference sequence). The CDR3 runs to 14 residues. The ends were cut back, 3 bases at V and 0 bases at J, with 7 bases in the middle. The CDR3 spells CASSMEDSTDTQYF. DNA of the CDR3: TGTGCCAGTAGTATGGAAGATAGCACAGATACGCAGTATTTT.

Comments on this clone: At one boundary the junction diverges from the germline segment, which might be a read error. The rearrangement uses TRBV7-7 and TRBJ2-7; D is uncertain. The CDR3 is made up of 13 amino acids. Germline V lookup: CDR1 SSHAT, CDR2 FNYEAQ (reference sequence). The CDR3 DNA reads as TGTGCTAGCAGCCAGGACGGTACCTACGAGCAGTACTTC. Protein product: CASSQDGTYEQYF. Full variable domain (rest looked up from reference TRBV7-7 and TRBJ2-7): GAGVSQSPRYKVTKRGQDVTLRCDPISSHATLYWYQQALGQGPEFLTYFNYEAQPDKSGLPSDRFSAERPEGSISTLTIQRTEQRDSAMYRCASSQDGTYEQYFGPGTRLTVT.

This clone appeared a single time. The chain employs TRBV18 and TRBJ1-2; no firm D call. The germline V and J ends were trimmed by 0 bases and 5 bases, with 13 bases remaining between them. The CDR3 is 15 residues long. CDR1 KGHSH and CDR2 LQKENI come from the germline V gene. In nucleotides, the CDR3 is TGTGCCAGCTCACCACCGGGGTCAGTGAGGTATGGCTACACCTTC. As protein: CASSPPGSVRYGYTF.

V usage is TRBV27 and J usage is TRBJ1-2; maybe TRBD1 (5 bases). The CDR3 covers 11 residues. CDR1 MNHEY and CDR2 SMNVEV come from the germline V gene (reference sequence). V lost 5 bases, J lost 4 bases, and 5 bases lay in between. The CDR3, as DNA: TGTGCCAGCAGTGGGGGCTATGGCTACACCTTC. The encoded protein is CASSGGYGYTF.

This chain links TRBV6-1 with TRBJ2-3; D remains ambiguous. The germline V and J ends were trimmed by 4 bases and 4 bases, with 18 bases remaining between them. Germline loops: CDR1 MNHNS, CDR2 SASEGT. The CDR3 loop spans 16 amino acids. In DNA, the CDR3 is TGTGCCAGCAGTGTGGCCGCATCCCTCCATTCAGATACGCAGTATTTT. It translates to CASSVAASLHSDTQYF.

This clone was seen a single time. The rearrangement uses TRBV6-1 and TRBJ1-1, with unresolved D. The CDR3 covers 14 residues. From germline, CDR1 is MNHNS and CDR2 SASEGT. V dropped 4 bases and J dropped 4 bases, with 13 bases sitting between them. The CDR3 reads CASSAGLGSTEAFF. The CDR3 nucleotides are TGTGCCAGCAGTGCCGGGCTCGGGAGCACTGAAGCTTTCTTT.

The V gene is TRBV19, the J gene TRBJ2-2; D remains ambiguous. Germline V gives CDR1 LNHDA, CDR2 SQIVND (reference sequence). The CDR3 covers 13 residues. V was cut by 5 bases and J by 4 bases, with 8 bases left in between. Here the CDR3 DNA reads TGTGCCAGTAGTGCGCGGATCACCGGGGAGCTGTTTTTT. Translated: CASSARITGELFF.

The gene calls are TRBV9 and TRBJ2-2; 7 bases line up with TRBD2. There are 16 residues in the CDR3. Looked up from germline, CDR1 is SGDLS and CDR2 is YYNGEE. Trimming cost V 2 bases and J 0 bases; bases outside gene matches: 4. The CDR3 DNA is TGTGCCAGCAGCGTCCGGGACTACCCGAACACCGGGGAGCTGTTTTTT. Encoded protein: CASSVRDYPNTGELFF.

The chain couples TRBV9 to TRBJ2-1, with D possibly TRBD2 on 5 matching bases. The germline V gene has CDR1 SGDLS and CDR2 YYNGEE. Trimming took off 4 bases at V and 2 bases at J, with 10 bases between the two ends. This CDR3 spans 14 amino acids. CDR3 sequence (DNA): TGTGCCAGCAGCTCGCAGACTACCTACAATGAGCAGTTCTTC. Its protein is CASSSQTTYNEQFF.

The CDR3 reads CASSEKEFSNTEAFF. In DNA, the CDR3 is TGTGCCAGCAGTGAAAAAGAGTTTAGCAACACTGAAGCTTTCTTT. This sequence joins TRBV6-1 and TRBJ1-1; D uncertain. Germline lookup yields CDR1 MNHNS and CDR2 SASEGT. The CDR3 has 15 residues. V lost 2 bases and J lost 2, with 12 bases in between.

This rearrangement joins TRBV4-1 to TRBJ1-4; TRBD1 matches at 11 bases. Germline CDR1 MGHRA, CDR2 YSYEKL. V dropped 1 base and J dropped 7; count of bases not matched to a gene: 5. The CDR3 contains 16 residues. The CDR3 DNA follows: TGCGCCAGCAGCCAAGGGTGGACAGGGGGCAGTGAAAAACTGTTTTTT. Translated, it gives CASSQGWTGGSEKLFF.

The chain combines TRBV27 with TRBJ2-7; TRBD1 or TRBD2 may be the D gene (5 bases each). The CDR3 covers 13 residues. Trimming took off 4 bases at V and 4 bases at J, with 11 bases between the two ends. CDR1 is MNHEY and CDR2 is SMNVEV in the germline V gene (reference sequence). CDR3 residues: CASSSWGRYEQYF. The CDR3 bases are TGTGCCAGCAGTTCGTGGGGACGTTACGAGCAGTACTTC.